A selection of T cell receptor beta chains follows, all from one sample in a study of shared clonotypes between healthy human individuals. Assay used: immunoSEQ multiplex PCR; TCRdb lists only in-frame clones, some missing. Of hundreds of thousands of clones listed, around 97% are singletons. Sequencing was done on a sample of naive CD4+ T cells sorted from blood. The source of these receptors is a woman aged 30 to 39 in good health. The CDR3 runs from the conserved cysteine through the conserved F or W. A D gene is named only where the DNA matches it firmly. A row's size may be missing; if present it is once, few, many or a size class.

d_call,j_call,clone_size,v_call,cdr3_aa,cdr3_nt
.,TRBJ1-1,.,TRBV11-2,CASSVTGPWTEAFF,TGTGCCAGCAGCGTGACAGGTCCTTGGACTGAAGCTTTCTTT
TRBD2,TRBJ2-2,once,TRBV28,CASSLTRLAGKTGELFF,TGTGCCAGCAGTTTAACCCGACTAGCGGGAAAAACCGGGGAGCTGTTTTTT
.,TRBJ2-2,.,TRBV11-2,CASSPPGEGSGELFF,TGTGCCAGCAGCCCACCTGGAGAGGGTAGCGGGGAGCTGTTTTTT
TRBD1,TRBJ2-5,.,TRBV19,CASSIGQGAETQYF,TGTGCCAGTAGTATAGGACAGGGGGCTGAGACCCAGTACTTC
.,TRBJ1-5,.,TRBV19,CASSNPTGWNQPQHF,TGTGCCAGTAGTAATCCGACAGGTTGGAATCAGCCCCAGCATTTT
.,TRBJ2-1,.,TRBV5-8,CASSLEFWDNEQFF,TGTGCCAGCAGCTTGGAGTTTTGGGACAATGAGCAGTTCTTC
.,TRBJ1-1,.,TRBV27,CASSFRGYTEAFF,TGTGCCAGCAGTTTTCGGGGGTACACTGAAGCTTTCTTT
.,TRBJ1-6,.,TRBV28,CASSFGSYNSPLHF,TGTGCCAGCAGTTTTGGCAGTTATAATTCACCCCTCCACTTT
.,TRBJ2-2,.,TRBV5-3,CARSLRGAPSPGELFF,TGTGCCAGAAGCTTGAGGGGGGCACCGAGTCCCGGGGAGCTGTTTTTT
.,TRBJ2-7,.,TRBV30,CAWASGTHGSMVEQYF,TGTGCCTGGGCATCCGGGACCCACGGGAGTATGGTCGAGCAGTACTTC
.,TRBJ2-2,once,TRBV19,CASSRAEDTGELFF,TGTGCCAGTAGTCGAGCGGAGGACACCGGGGAGCTGTTTTTT
TRBD2,TRBJ2-3,.,TRBV28,CASSLTSGRKDTQYF,TGTGCCAGCAGTTTGACTAGCGGGAGGAAAGATACGCAGTATTTT
TRBD2,TRBJ2-5,.,TRBV5-1,CASSPGWVTGTSVTETQYF,TGCGCCAGCAGTCCCGGGTGGGTAACCGGGACTAGCGTCACCGAGACCCAGTACTTC
TRBD1,TRBJ1-2,.,TRBV10-3,CAIRGTGGGYGYTF,TGTGCCATCAGGGGGACAGGGGGCGGCTATGGCTACACCTTC
.,TRBJ2-2,.,TRBV28,CASRPQGTGGELFF,TGTGCCAGCAGACCTCAGGGAACCGGCGGGGAGCTGTTTTTT
.,TRBJ2-1,.,TRBV29-1,CSVVRGRGQFNEQFF,TGCAGCGTTGTAAGGGGGAGGGGGCAGTTCAATGAGCAGTTCTTC
.,TRBJ2-3,.,TRBV6-1,CASSEVRTDTQYF,TGTGCCAGCAGTGAAGTCAGGACAGATACGCAGTATTTT
TRBD1,TRBJ1-1,.,TRBV14,CASSQGGQGDVLGNTEAFF,TGTGCCAGCAGCCAAGGAGGACAGGGGGATGTATTAGGTAACACTGAAGCTTTCTTT
.,TRBJ1-1,.,TRBV28,CASSFVTEAFF,TGTGCCAGCAGTTTTGTCACAGAAGCTTTCTTT
.,TRBJ2-7,.,TRBV10-2,CASYQGLSSYEQYF,TGCGCCAGCTACCAGGGCCTGAGCTCCTACGAGCAGTACTTC
.,TRBJ2-6,.,TRBV11-1,CASSLGWGSGANVLTF,TGTGCCAGCAGCTTAGGATGGGGCTCTGGGGCCAACGTCCTGACTTTC
TRBD1,TRBJ1-2,.,TRBV28,CASSLGGGDYGYTF,TGTGCCAGCAGTTTAGGAGGGGGCGACTATGGCTACACCTTC
TRBD2,TRBJ2-1,.,TRBV28,CASKISGRALNEQFF,TGTGCCAGCAAAATTAGCGGGAGGGCCCTCAATGAGCAGTTCTTC
.,TRBJ2-2,.,TRBV27,CASRSEPQIGELFF,TGTGCCAGCAGATCTGAGCCCCAGATCGGGGAGCTGTTTTTT
TRBD2,TRBJ2-3,.,TRBV5-1,CASSLRSGIGTDTQYF,TGCGCCAGCTCCTTACGTAGCGGGATAGGCACAGATACGCAGTATTTT
.,TRBJ2-3,.,TRBV28,CASSLLGNPSWDTQYF,TGTGCCAGCAGTTTATTAGGGAACCCCTCTTGGGATACGCAGTATTTT
TRBD1,TRBJ2-5,.,TRBV5-4,CASSSWTGQQETQYF,TGTGCCAGCAGTTCCTGGACGGGACAGCAAGAGACCCAGTACTTC
.,TRBJ1-5,.,TRBV2,CASRPGLYQPQHF,TGTGCCAGCCGACCGGGACTCTATCAGCCCCAGCATTTT
.,TRBJ2-7,.,TRBV6-6,CASSPGARAYEQYF,TGTGCCAGCAGTCCCGGGGCGAGGGCCTACGAGCAGTACTTC
.,TRBJ2-2,.,TRBV18,CASSPLPPGRGRTGELFF,TGTGCCAGCTCACCGCTCCCCCCTGGGAGGGGGAGAACCGGGGAGCTGTTTTTT
.,TRBJ1-1,once,TRBV5-1,CASSLLSVEFTEAFF,TGCGCCAGCAGCCTCCTAAGTGTTGAGTTCACTGAAGCTTTCTTT
TRBD1,TRBJ1-5,.,TRBV19,CASSHRGGNQPQHF,TGTGCCAGTAGTCACAGGGGTGGTAATCAGCCCCAGCATTTT
.,TRBJ1-2,.,TRBV19,CASSIRRANYGYTF,TGTGCCAGTAGTATAAGAAGGGCTAACTATGGCTACACCTTC
TRBD2,TRBJ2-1,.,TRBV28,CASSLVLAGDNEQFF,TGTGCCAGCAGTTTGGTGCTAGCGGGCGACAATGAGCAGTTCTTC
.,TRBJ2-7,.,TRBV2,CASSPTYLSYEQYF,TGTGCCAGCAGTCCGACCTACCTCTCCTACGAGCAGTACTTC
.,TRBJ1-6,.,TRBV10-3,CAISEGGSSYNSPLHF,TGTGCCATCAGTGAGGGGGGGAGCTCCTATAATTCACCCCTCCACTTT
TRBD2,TRBJ2-3,.,TRBV2,CATNSGSTDTQYF,TGTGCCACTAATAGCGGGAGCACAGATACGCAGTATTTT
.,TRBJ2-3,.,TRBV7-9,CASSFSRDWSTDTQYF,TGTGCCAGCAGCTTCAGCCGGGACTGGTCCACAGATACGCAGTATTTT
.,TRBJ1-1,.,TRBV29-1,CSVASTVEAFF,TGCAGCGTTGCCAGTACGGTGGAAGCTTTCTTT
TRBD1,TRBJ1-2,.,TRBV10-3,CAIMTGDASYGYTF,TGTGCCATCATGACAGGGGACGCGTCCTATGGCTACACCTTC
.,TRBJ2-5,.,TRBV28,CASQGRPGSGARGTQYF,TGTGCCAGCCAAGGACGCCCCGGGTCGGGGGCGCGTGGGACCCAGTACTTC